The subject of this entry is one T cell receptor (beta chain). Generated by immunoSEQ multiplex PCR, the TCRdb table keeps only in-frame clones and is missing some. The sample has 130,000 to 150,000 clones, over 70% seen once; the top ten hold around 6.5%. This CDR3 has 17 amino acids. Germline V gene lookup returns CDR1 SGHDN and CDR2 FVKESK. The junction had 17 bases not matched to a gene; V was cut back by 5 bases and J by 5 bases. The data originate from a study of blood T cell repertoires in COVID-19. The V and J genes are TRBV14 and TRBJ2-5; the match to TRBD2 covers 7 bases. This sequence originates from a man older than 75 with acute or convalescent COVID-19. Material for sequencing was peripheral blood. The CDR3 spells CASSSYRGLPLGETQYF. The DNA for the CDR3 is TGTGCCAGCAGCTCGTACCGGGGACTACCTCTAGGGGAGACCCAGTACTTC.